This paragraph reports one T cell receptor beta chain. The data belong to a study of blood T cell repertoires in COVID-19. Measured with immunoSEQ multiplex PCR; TCRdb has only the in-frame clones, and not every one. The sample lists 450,000 to 500,000 clones; 80% to 90% were seen once. This TCR came from a human donor in a cohort sampled during active COVID-19. Sequenced input: peripheral blood.

The CDR3 is CASSPTRGGYQETQYF. The DNA of the CDR3 is TGTGCCAGCTCCCCAACTAGGGGGGGGTACCAAGAGACCCAGTACTTC. V and J are TRBV18 and TRBJ2-5; tentatively, D is TRBD2 (7 bases). The germline V and J ends were trimmed by 6 bases and 0 bases, with 17 bases remaining between them. This CDR3 comprises 16 residues. Germline V gene lookup returns CDR1 KGHSH and CDR2 LQKENI.